Each of the 18 T cell receptor beta chains below was sequenced from the same sample in a study of OX40 agonist ivuxolimab in advanced cancers. Data came from immunoSEQ multiplex PCR; TCRdb stores just in-frame clones and leaves some out. The sample has around 75,000 clones, about 90% seen once. This specimen consisted of CD4+ or CD8+ T cells sorted from blood, obtained in a trial of the OX40 agonist ivuxolimab. The receptors come from an adult with an advanced solid tumor such as melanoma, head and neck, liver or kidney cancer.

This chain uses TRBV28 with TRBJ2-1; 8 bases are a match to TRBD2. The CDR3 spans 20 residues. Germline CDR1 and CDR2: MDHEN and SYDVKM. The junction had 22 bases not matched to a gene; V was cut back by 7 bases and J by 2 bases. In nucleotides, the CDR3 is TGTGCCAGCATGGGTCTCTCGGGAAAGGGTAATAGCGGGGCCTACAATGAGCAGTTCTTC. Translation: CASMGLSGKGNSGAYNEQFF.

In this sample, this clone turned up a few times. The chain uses TRBV6-5 and TRBJ1-1, with D possibly matching TRBD1 (6 bases). The germline V and J ends were trimmed by 6 bases and 4 bases, with 15 bases remaining between them. This CDR3 is 14 amino acids long. Per germline, CDR1 MNHEY and CDR2 SVGAGI. CDR3 residues: CASRLPGDGTEAFF. The DNA of the CDR3 is TGTGCCAGCAGACTCCCAGGGGACGGCACTGAAGCTTTCTTT.

This sequence joins TRBV28 and TRBJ1-5, with 12 bases lining up with TRBD1. The ends lost 7 bases at V and 6 bases at J; junction bases unmatched: 10. The CDR3 has 16 residues. Looked up from germline, CDR1 is MDHEN and CDR2 is SYDVKM. The CDR3 bases are TGTGCCAGCAATGTATTAGGGACAGGGGGCGTTCAGCCCCAGCATTTT. It encodes CASNVLGTGGVQPQHF. Full variable domain (remainder filled in from reference TRBV28 and TRBJ1-5): DVKVTQSSRYLVKRTGEKVFLECVQDMDHENMFWYRQDPGLGLRLIYFSYDVKMKEKGDIPEGYSVSREKKERFSLILESASTNQTSMYLCASNVLGTGGVQPQHFGDGTRLSIL.

The chain combines TRBV5-4 with TRBJ1-3; D unresolved. The CDR3 is 14 residues long. The V end lost 2 bases, the J end lost 0 bases, and 6 bases lay between the germline ends. Germline CDR1 SGHNT, CDR2 YYREEE (reference sequence). The CDR3 here is CASSLWSSGNTIYF. CDR3 coding DNA: TGTGCCAGCAGCTTATGGAGCTCTGGAAACACCATATATTTT.

This chain joins TRBV7-2 and TRBJ2-7; 7 bases are a match to TRBD2. Germline V gives CDR1 SGHTA, CDR2 FQGNSA. This CDR3 is built from 14 residues. The junction had 4 bases not matched to a gene; V was cut back by 1 base and J by 4 bases. As DNA, the CDR3 is TGTGCCAGCAGCTTAGTTGCGGGGGATTACGAGCAGTACTTC. Protein product: CASSLVAGDYEQYF.

V usage is TRBV6-1 and J usage is TRBJ1-2; D gene uncertain. The CDR3 spans 15 residues. The V gene lost 1 base and the J gene lost 4 bases, with 13 bases spanning the gap. Germline assignment: CDR1 MNHNS and CDR2 SASEGT. This CDR3 reads CASSEGWSEPYGYTF. CDR3 DNA: TGTGCCAGCAGTGAAGGATGGTCCGAGCCCTATGGCTACACCTTC.

The genes are TRBV5-1 and TRBJ2-7; 12 nucleotides align to TRBD1. Germline V gene sequence: CDR1 SGHRS, CDR2 YFSETQ. This CDR3 is built from 14 residues. V trimming: 4 bases; J trimming: 6 bases; junction bases outside the gene matches: 5. The DNA for the CDR3 is TGCGCCAGCAGCCCCGGGACAGGGGGCCCCGAGCAGTACTTC. Translated: CASSPGTGGPEQYF.

This chain links TRBV28 with TRBJ1-1; possible D gene TRBD1, 5 bases. Trimming cost V 9 bases and J 0 bases, with 11 bases left between them. This CDR3 comprises 13 residues. Germline CDR1 MDHEN, CDR2 SYDVKM. In nucleotides, the CDR3 is TGTGCCAGTGGGGGACTTCTGAACACTGAAGCTTTCTTT. This translates into CASGGLLNTEAFF.

The chain carries TRBV4-2 and TRBJ2-7, with D unresolved. With 5 bases removed from V and 0 bases from J, the gap between germline ends came to 11 bases. Looked up from germline, CDR1 is LGHNA and CDR2 is YNFKEQ. There are 14 residues in the CDR3. The DNA of the CDR3 is TGTGCCAGCAGCTCCGGTGGGTTCTCCTACGAGCAGTACTTC. Translated: CASSSGGFSYEQYF.

The gene calls are TRBV5-1 and TRBJ2-1, with D perhaps TRBD1 (6 bases). The CDR3 is made up of 16 amino acids. The ends were cut back, 5 bases at V and 1 base at J, with 16 bases in the middle. In germline, CDR1 is SGHRS, CDR2 YFSETQ. The CDR3: CASSYSGAQSYNEQFF. In nucleotides, the CDR3 is TGCGCCAGCAGTTATTCAGGGGCCCAATCCTACAATGAGCAGTTCTTC.

The chain uses TRBV7-2 and TRBJ2-7, with D possibly matching TRBD2 (7 bases). V was trimmed by 4 bases and J by 6 bases, leaving 13 bases between them. In germline, CDR1 is SGHTA, CDR2 FQGNSA. This CDR3 contains 13 residues. For the CDR3, the DNA is TGTGCCAGCAGCTCGAGGGGGGGACTCGAGCAGTACTTC. Translation gives CASSSRGGLEQYF.

The chain links TRBV6-1 to TRBJ1-1, with a possible D match to TRBD1 (6 bases). From germline, CDR1 is MNHNS and CDR2 SASEGT. Trimming removed 6 bases at V and 1 base at J, with 9 bases between. The CDR3 length is 13 residues. CDR3 region: CASRTGPNTEAFF. The DNA for the CDR3 is TGTGCCAGCAGGACAGGTCCGAACACTGAAGCTTTCTTT.

J is TRBJ2-1 and V is TRBV10-3, with unresolved D. The CDR3 extends over 13 amino acids. Trimming cost V 0 bases and J 5 bases, with 5 bases left between them. Germline-derived CDR1 and CDR2 are ENHRY and SYGVKD. For the CDR3, the DNA is TGTGCCATCAGTGAGTCGACTGACAATGAGCAGTTCTTC. This codes for CAISESTDNEQFF.

The chain recombines TRBV28 with TRBJ1-3; D ambiguous. Germline V gene lookup returns CDR1 MDHEN and CDR2 SYDVKM. The CDR3 contains 16 residues. Trimming cost V 2 bases and J 0 bases, with 11 bases left between them. Here the CDR3 reads CASSLKVPFSGNTIYF. In nucleotides, the CDR3 is TGTGCCAGCAGTTTAAAAGTCCCATTCTCTGGAAACACCATATATTTT.

V is TRBV6-5 and J is TRBJ1-6; no clear D gene. Germline CDR1 and CDR2: MNHEY and SVGAGI. V was clipped by 2 bases and J by 5 bases, with 10 bases between them. The length of the CDR3 is 15 residues. In DNA form, the CDR3 reads TGTGCCAGCAGTTACGAGGTTGCGGATAATTCACCCCTCCACTTT. Protein: CASSYEVADNSPLHF.

The J gene is TRBJ2-2, the V gene TRBV30; TRBD2 matches at 15 bases. Germline V CDR1 and CDR2: GTSNPN, SVGIG (reference sequence). This CDR3 is built from 20 residues. Germline trimming cut 4 bases from V and 4 bases from J; bases unmatched to any gene: 16. CDR3 in amino acids: CAWIRTARTSGRARTGELFF. The CDR3, as DNA: TGTGCCTGGATTCGGACCGCCCGGACTAGCGGGAGGGCGCGCACCGGGGAGCTGTTTTTT. Full variable domain (remainder filled in from reference TRBV30 and TRBJ2-2): SQTIHQWPATLVQPVGSPLSLECTVEGTSNPNLYWYRQAAGRGLQLLFYSVGIGQISSEVPQNLSASRPQDRQFILSSKKLLLSDSGFYLCAWIRTARTSGRARTGELFFGEGSRLTVL.

This clone was counted a single time. The V and J genes are TRBV7-9 and TRBJ2-5, with 7 bases aligning to TRBD1. The end of the DNA is better explained by TRBJ2-7, so the J call may be wrong. The CDR3 consists of 13 residues. CDR1 is SEHNR, CDR2 FQNEAQ, per germline (reference sequence). The CDR3 loop is CASTPTGTHEQYF. CDR3 coding DNA: TGTGCCAGCACCCCGACAGGGACCCACGAGCAGTACTTC.

There are a few counts of this clone. The chain is built from TRBV14 and TRBJ2-1, with D tentatively TRBD1 or TRBD2 (5 bases each). The CDR3 has 17 amino acids. Trimming took 0 bases from V and 0 from J, leaving 12 bases between them. The germline gives CDR1 SGHDN, CDR2 FVKESK. Written as DNA, the CDR3 is TGTGCCAGCAGCCAAGATATGGGGGAGAGCTCCTACAATGAGCAGTTCTTC. The encoded protein is CASSQDMGESSYNEQFF.